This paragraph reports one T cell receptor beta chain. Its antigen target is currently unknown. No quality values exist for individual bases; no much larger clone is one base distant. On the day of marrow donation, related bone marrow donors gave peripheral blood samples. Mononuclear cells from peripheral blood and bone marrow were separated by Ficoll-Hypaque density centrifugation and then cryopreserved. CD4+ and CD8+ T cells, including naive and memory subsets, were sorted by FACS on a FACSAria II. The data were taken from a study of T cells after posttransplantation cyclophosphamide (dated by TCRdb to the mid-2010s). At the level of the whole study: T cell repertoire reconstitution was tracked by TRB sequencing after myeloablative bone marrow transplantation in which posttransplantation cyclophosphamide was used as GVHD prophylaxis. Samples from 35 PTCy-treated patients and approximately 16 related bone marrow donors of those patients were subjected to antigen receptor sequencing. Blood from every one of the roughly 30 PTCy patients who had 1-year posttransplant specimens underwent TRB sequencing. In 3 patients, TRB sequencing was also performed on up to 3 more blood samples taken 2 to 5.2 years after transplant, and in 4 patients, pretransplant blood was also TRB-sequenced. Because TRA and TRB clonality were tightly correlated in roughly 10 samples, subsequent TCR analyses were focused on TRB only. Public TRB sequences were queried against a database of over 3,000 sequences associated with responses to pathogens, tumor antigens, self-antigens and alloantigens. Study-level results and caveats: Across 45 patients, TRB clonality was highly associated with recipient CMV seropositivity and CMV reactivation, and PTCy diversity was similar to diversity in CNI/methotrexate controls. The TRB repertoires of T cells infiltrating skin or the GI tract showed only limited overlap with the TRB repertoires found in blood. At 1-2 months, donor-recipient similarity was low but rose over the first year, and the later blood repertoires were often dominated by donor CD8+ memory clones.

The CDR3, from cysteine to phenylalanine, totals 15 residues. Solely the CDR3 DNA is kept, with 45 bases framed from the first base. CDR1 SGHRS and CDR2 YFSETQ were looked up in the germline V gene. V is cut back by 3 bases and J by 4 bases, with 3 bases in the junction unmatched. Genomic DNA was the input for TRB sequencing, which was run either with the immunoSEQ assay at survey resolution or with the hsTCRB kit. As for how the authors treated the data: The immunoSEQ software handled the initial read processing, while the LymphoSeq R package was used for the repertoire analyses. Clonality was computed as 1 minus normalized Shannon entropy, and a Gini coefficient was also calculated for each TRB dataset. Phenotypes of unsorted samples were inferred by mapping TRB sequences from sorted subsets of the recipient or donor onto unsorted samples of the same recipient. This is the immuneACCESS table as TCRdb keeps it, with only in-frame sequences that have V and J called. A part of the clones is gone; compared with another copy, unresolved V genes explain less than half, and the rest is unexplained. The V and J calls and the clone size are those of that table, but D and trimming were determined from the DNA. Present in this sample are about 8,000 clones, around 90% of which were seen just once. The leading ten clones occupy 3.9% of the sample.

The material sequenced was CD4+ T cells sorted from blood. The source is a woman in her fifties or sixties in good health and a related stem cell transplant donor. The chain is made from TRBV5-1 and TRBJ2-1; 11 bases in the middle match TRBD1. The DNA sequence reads TGCGCCAGCAGCTCCGGGACAGGGGGATACAATGAGCAGTTCTTC. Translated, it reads CASSSGTGGYNEQFF. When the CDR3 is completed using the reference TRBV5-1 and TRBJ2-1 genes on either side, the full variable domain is KAGVTQTPRYLIKTRGQQVTLSCSPISGHRSVSWYQQTPGQGLQFLFEYFSETQRNKGNFPGRFSGRQFSNSRSEMNVSTLELGDSALYLCASSSGTGGYNEQFFGPGTRLTVL.